The 20 T cell receptor beta chains given below trace back to one sample, sequenced in a study of low-dose radiotherapy and immunotherapy resistance in tumors. Stated time point: after trial treatment. Treatment: LDRT plus nivolumab, ipilimumab, low-dose cyclophosphamide and aspirin (RACIN trial). TRAV and TRBV primers primed cDNA for both TCRalpha and TCRbeta. Using a constant-region primer together with a V-primer adapter, TCRs were subjected to 20 PCR cycles of amplification. One entry per CDR3 protein, called by TCRdb with MiXCR from the reads. The sample yields roughly 90,000 distinct CDR3 sequences, 20% to 25% seen once. Sequenced material: PBMCs, taken after low-dose radiotherapy plus immunotherapy. Source of these receptors: a female donor with ovarian cancer.

This clonotype was picked up many times. The V gene is TRBV6-6, the J gene TRBJ2-2, with unresolved D. This CDR3 has 14 amino acids. Per the germline V gene, CDR1 is MNHNY and CDR2 is SVGAGI (reference sequence). Trimming cost V 0 bases and J 1 base, with 3 bases left between them. In nucleotides, the CDR3 is TGTGCCAGCAGTTACTCTAGGAACACCGGGGAGCTGTTTTTT. This codes for CASSYSRNTGELFF.

On this clonotype itself: It is unclear where the CDR3 begins or ends on the DNA, so no DNA is shown, and the CDR3 is as TCRdb lists it. The rearrangement uses TRBV11-2 and TRBJ2-2; whether TRBD1, the table's D call, matches the DNA was not checked. Germline loops: CDR1 SGHAT, CDR2 FQNNGV. Counting both end residues, the CDR3 totals 16 amino acids. The CDR3 region is CASSPGVTNTGELFFF.

This clonotype was observed at least ten times. This rearrangement joins TRBV14 to TRBJ2-3; perhaps D is TRBD1 or TRBD2 (5 bases each). CDR1 and CDR2 (germline): SGHDN, FVKESK. Trimming removed 6 bases at V and 2 bases at J, with 15 bases between. The CDR3 is 15 amino acids. CDR3 coding DNA: TGTGCCAGCAGTTTGGGACGGCCGGCCACAGATACGCAGTATTTT. Its translation: CASSLGRPATDTQYF. The entire variable domain, with the rest obtained from reference TRBV14 and TRBJ2-3, is as follows: EAGVTQFPSHSVIEKGQTVTLRCDPISGHDNLYWYRRVMGKEIKFLLHFVKESKQDESGMPNNRFLAERTGGTYSTLKVQPAELEDSGVYFCASSLGRPATDTQYFGPGTRLTVL.

This clonotype was seen ten or more times. The chain has TRBV6-2 or TRBV6-3 and TRBJ2-3; D is unresolved. Germline CDR1 and CDR2: MNHEY and SVGEGT. The CDR3 loop spans 15 amino acids. The germline V and J ends were trimmed by 5 bases and 8 bases, with 20 bases remaining between them. The CDR3 coding sequence is TGTGCCAGCAGTGAACCCACCCGCGACGACGCTACGCAGTATTTT. Amino acids: CASSEPTRDDATQYF.

This clonotype was found many times. The chain combines TRBV5-1 with TRBJ2-1, with 11 bases lining up with TRBD2. CDR3 length: 15 residues. Germline V gene data show CDR1 as SGHRS and CDR2 as YFSETQ. V shed 6 bases and J 5 bases; nucleotides not matched to a gene: 7. CDR3 nucleotides: TGCGCCAGCACCGTAGCGGGGGGGACCCACAATGAGCAGTTCTTC. This gives the protein CASTVAGGTHNEQFF.

This clonotype was detected once. With only one base between it and a far larger clone, this is likely a read error. The CDR3 nucleotides read TGTTCCAGCAGGCCACAGGGTAAAGAGCAGTACTTC. The encoded protein is CSSRPQGKEQYF. This rearrangement joins TRBV6-5 to TRBJ2-7, with D possibly being TRBD1 (6 bases). The length of the CDR3 is 12 residues. The V gene's germline CDR1 is MNHEY and CDR2 SVGAGI.

This clonotype has a count of ten or more. The rearrangement joins TRBV5-4 to TRBJ2-3, with a weak D call TRBD2 (5 bases). V lost 4 bases and J 3 bases, leaving 15 bases between the germline ends. The germline gives CDR1 SGHNT, CDR2 YYREEE (reference sequence). This CDR3 region has 15 residues. The CDR3 sequence: CASSPEVGLTDTQYF. CDR3 in DNA: TGTGCCAGCAGCCCGGAGGTGGGCCTGACAGATACGCAGTATTTT.

The table lists this clonotype with a few counts. This chain uses TRBV29-1 with TRBJ2-7; 10 nucleotides match TRBD1. There are 13 residues in the CDR3. With 5 bases clipped from V and 2 bases from J, the junction kept 3 bases outside the gene matches. Germline V gene data show CDR1 as SQVTM and CDR2 as ANQGSEA. The CDR3 DNA is TGCAGCGTTAGAGGACAGGGGGCCTACGAGCAGTACTTC. It encodes CSVRGQGAYEQYF.

This clonotype has at least ten counts. J is TRBJ2-3 and V is TRBV2; 7 nucleotides match TRBD1. Germline trimming cut 8 bases from V and 6 bases from J; bases unmatched to any gene: 14. CDR1 is SNHLY, CDR2 FYNNEI, per germline. CDR3 size: 15 residues. CDR3 coding DNA: TGTGCCAGCCCGGGACAGCCTAGGGATGGGGATACGCAGTATTTT. It encodes CASPGQPRDGDTQYF. The full variable domain, its missing parts supplied by reference TRBV2 and TRBJ2-3, is EPEVTQTPSHQVTQMGQEVILRCVPISNHLYFYWYRQILGQKVEFLVSFYNNEISEKSEIFDDQFSVERPDGSNFTLKIRSTKLEDSAMYFCASPGQPRDGDTQYFGPGTRLTVL.

This clonotype was counted ten times or more. The chain carries TRBV20-1 and TRBJ2-1; D might be TRBD1 or TRBD2, each matching 5 bases. This CDR3 contains 11 residues. V was trimmed by 5 bases and J by 10 bases, leaving 12 bases between them. Per the germline V gene, CDR1 is DFQATT and CDR2 is SNEGSKA (reference sequence). Here the CDR3 reads CSADTGREQFF. CDR3 DNA sequence: TGCAGTGCTGACACGGGGCGCGAGCAGTTCTTC.

The gene calls are TRBV5-1 and TRBJ1-1; 7 nucleotides line up with TRBD1. The CDR3 covers 15 residues. Trimming removed 2 bases from V and 3 bases from J; junction bases left unmatched: 7. Germline V CDR1 and CDR2: SGHRS, YFSETQ. The CDR3 DNA reads TGCGCCAGCAGCTTTTCTACAGGGGTGCACACTGAAGCTTTCTTT. It yields the protein CASSFSTGVHTEAFF.

There are many counts of this clonotype. This chain connects TRBV28 to TRBJ1-5; D call uncertain. This CDR3 has 13 residues. CDR1 and CDR2 (germline): MDHEN, SYDVKM. V lost 2 bases to trimming and J lost 3 bases, with 5 bases between them. CDR3 residues: CASSLNINQPQHF. CDR3 coding DNA: TGTGCCAGCAGTTTAAACATCAATCAGCCCCAGCATTTT.

This clonotype was seen many times. The chain joins TRBV7-4 to TRBJ2-3; D possibly uses TRBD1 or TRBD2 (5 bases each). Germline V lookup: CDR1 SGHVT, CDR2 SQSDAQ. The CDR3 extends over 14 amino acids. V was trimmed by 6 bases and J by 2 bases, leaving 12 bases between them. CDR3 loop: CASSLRGDTDTQYF. The CDR3, as DNA: TGTGCCAGCAGTTTAAGGGGAGACACAGATACGCAGTATTTT.

This clonotype occurred many times. CDR3 nucleotides: TGTGCCAGCAGTCGGACAGCCTATAGCAATCAGCCCCAGCATTTT. Amino acid sequence: CASSRTAYSNQPQHF. V and J are TRBV6-2 or TRBV6-3 and TRBJ1-5, with D perhaps matching TRBD1 (6 bases). The CDR3 spans 15 residues. Deletions cut 5 bases from V and 0 bases from J, with 11 bases between. Germline V gives CDR1 MNHEY, CDR2 SVGEGT.

The chain recombines TRBV2 with TRBJ2-1; 12 positions match TRBD2. V lost 2 bases and J lost 0; bases outside the gene matches: 5. Germline V gene lookup returns CDR1 SNHLY and CDR2 FYNNEI. The CDR3 extends over 18 amino acids. The CDR3 DNA reads as TGTGCCAGCAGTGAACTAACTAGCGGGGGGTTCTCCTACAATGAGCAGTTCTTC. It translates to CASSELTSGGFSYNEQFF.

This clonotype was seen ten or more times. The chain links TRBV11-2 to TRBJ2-2; 7 nucleotides align to TRBD1. With V trimmed by 0 bases and J by 4 bases, 2 bases remained unmatched. The CDR3 consists of 15 residues. Germline V gene data show CDR1 as SGHAT and CDR2 as FQNNGV. In DNA, the CDR3 is TGTGCCAGCAGCTTAGAAGGGACAGTCACCGGGGAGCTGTTTTTT. This translates into CASSLEGTVTGELFF.

This clonotype showed up many times. V is TRBV9 and J is TRBJ1-6, with 9 bases that match TRBD1. From germline, CDR1 is SGDLS and CDR2 YYNGEE. Trimming at V came to 3 bases and at J to 10 bases, leaving 11 bases not matched to a gene. The CDR3 loop spans 16 amino acids. The CDR3 reads CASSAPGTGTGSPLHF. As DNA, the CDR3 is TGTGCCAGCAGCGCCCCCGGGACAGGGACGGGATCACCCCTCCACTTT.

The table lists this clonotype with many counts. The V and J genes are TRBV7-2 and TRBJ1-2, with D maybe TRBD1 (6 bases). CDR1 SGHTA and CDR2 FQGNSA come from the germline V gene. The V gene lost 1 base and the J gene lost 3 bases, with 9 bases spanning the gap. The CDR3 extends over 14 amino acids. In nucleotides, the CDR3 is TGTGCCAGCAGCTTAGAGGCAGGGGACTATGGCTACACCTTC. Its translation is CASSLEAGDYGYTF.

This clonotype was observed at least ten times. CDR3 in DNA: TGTGCCAGCAGAAAGCCGGGACTACCCACAGATACGCAGTATTTT. Translated: CASRKPGLPTDTQYF. The chain uses TRBV11-2 and TRBJ2-3, with TRBD2 matching 7 bases. The CDR3 extends over 15 amino acids. The germline V gene has CDR1 SGHAT and CDR2 FQNNGV. With 6 bases clipped from V and 2 bases from J, the junction kept 8 bases outside the gene matches.

This clonotype was counted ten times or more. The chain uses TRBV19 and TRBJ1-5; D is unclear. The length of the CDR3 is 16 residues. The germline gives CDR1 LNHDA, CDR2 SQIVND (reference sequence). V was trimmed by 5 bases and J by 0 bases, leaving 14 bases between them. CDR3 amino acids: CASSGSAGYSNQPQHF. As DNA, the CDR3 is TGTGCCAGTAGTGGAAGCGCGGGCTATAGCAATCAGCCCCAGCATTTT.